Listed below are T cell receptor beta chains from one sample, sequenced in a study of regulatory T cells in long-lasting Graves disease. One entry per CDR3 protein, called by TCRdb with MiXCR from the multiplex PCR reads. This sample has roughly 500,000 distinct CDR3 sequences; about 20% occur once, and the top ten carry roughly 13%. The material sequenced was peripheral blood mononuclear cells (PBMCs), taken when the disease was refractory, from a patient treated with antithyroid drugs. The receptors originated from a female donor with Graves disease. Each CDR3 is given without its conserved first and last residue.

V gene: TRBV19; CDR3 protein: ASSMTENEKLF
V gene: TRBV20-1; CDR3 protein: SAPGTEAEKLF
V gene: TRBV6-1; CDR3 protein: ASRAGQFQETQY
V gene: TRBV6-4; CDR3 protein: ASEEDRGGYEQY
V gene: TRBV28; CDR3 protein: ASSFGVWTVTGELF
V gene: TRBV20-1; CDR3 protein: SARDARDNQPQH
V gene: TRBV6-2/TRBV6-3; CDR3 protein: ASRALAYEQY
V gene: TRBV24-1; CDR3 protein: ATRGSGANVLT
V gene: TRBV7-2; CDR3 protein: ASSLAASGGAILETQY
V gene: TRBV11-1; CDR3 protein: ASSLQGATTGELF
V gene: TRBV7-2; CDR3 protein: ASSSTGTGIYEQY
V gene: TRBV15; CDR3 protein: ATSISTGDPVAKNIQY
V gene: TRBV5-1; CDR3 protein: ASSLSSLSYEQY
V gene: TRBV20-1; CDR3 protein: SARETGGAYEQY
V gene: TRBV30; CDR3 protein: AWSRGSGNTIY
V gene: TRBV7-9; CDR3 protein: ASSGEGSHNEQF
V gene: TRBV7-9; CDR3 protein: ASSLVASHEQY
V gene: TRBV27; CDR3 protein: ASSLGRGTGKETQY
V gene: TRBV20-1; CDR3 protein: SARAGLRNTEAF
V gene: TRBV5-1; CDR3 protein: ASSPNRGRLGYGYT
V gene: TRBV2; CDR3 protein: ASSLGQGHNQPQH
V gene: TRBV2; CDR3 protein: ASSEGRADGYT
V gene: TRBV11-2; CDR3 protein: ASSPDRTHQPQH